The 20 T cell receptor beta chains presented below share a single source sample, sequenced in a study of shared clonotypes between healthy human individuals (TCRdb year 2020). Libraries were made using the immunoSEQ multiplex PCR assay. Sourced from immuneACCESS, this table was stored by TCRdb with only in-frame sequences that have V and J called. A share of the clones is absent; for the studies checked, an unresolved V gene accounts for under half, and the remainder has no known explanation. The sample yields 2 million to 3 million clones; roughly 93% were counted once. The ten largest make up about 0.39% of the sample. Sample: naive CD4+ T cells from PBMCs. This sample's cell subset or site label indicates: CD45RA+ positively selected. The receptors derive from a man aged 18 to 29 in good health. Some clones in this sample may be carry-over from other donors' samples.

This chain connects TRBV19 to TRBJ1-3; no reliable D call. Germline V lookup: CDR1 LNHDA, CDR2 SQIVND (reference sequence). The V gene lost 3 bases and the J gene lost 1 base, with 13 bases spanning the gap. The CDR3 runs 16 residues. The CDR3 spells CASSIPRKGSGNTIYF. Written as DNA, the CDR3 is TGTGCCAGTAGTATCCCCCGAAAGGGTTCTGGAAACACCATATATTTT.

Only a few counts were recorded for this clone. The chain links TRBV6-1 to TRBJ2-5; D not resolved. Germline CDR1 reads MNHNS; CDR2 reads SASEGT. V shed 6 bases and J shed 1 base, with 12 bases lying between them. The CDR3 is 14 amino acids. The CDR3 protein is CASRTPSGQETQYF. The CDR3 nucleotides are TGTGCCAGCAGGACCCCTAGTGGCCAAGAGACCCAGTACTTC.

The chain has TRBV5-1 and TRBJ2-7; TRBD2 is a possible D gene (7 bases). The CDR3 spans 15 residues. Per germline, CDR1 SGHRS and CDR2 YFSETQ. Trimming took off 4 bases at V and 3 bases at J, with 17 bases between the two ends. DNA of the CDR3: TGCGCCAGCAGCCCGGAGGGGGGGGGATTCTACGAGCAGTACTTC. Translating gives CASSPEGGGFYEQYF.

The chain joins TRBV7-9 to TRBJ2-2; possible D gene TRBD2, 6 bases. The CDR3 is 16 residues long. Trimming shortened V by 8 bases and J by 6 bases, and 22 bases separated the two germline ends. CDR1 and CDR2 from the germline V gene are SEHNR and FQNEAQ (reference sequence). The CDR3 coding sequence is TGTGCCAGCCAACCTCGGGGGTTGGGGAGAGCCGGGGAGCTGTTTTTT. Protein sequence: CASQPRGLGRAGELFF. Drawing the rest from reference TRBV7-9 and TRBJ2-2, the complete variable domain is DTGVSQNPRHKITKRGQNVTFRCDPISEHNRLYWYRQTLGQGPEFLTYFQNEAQLEKSRLLSDRFSAERPKGSFSTLEIQRTEQGDSAMYLCASQPRGLGRAGELFFGEGSRLTVL.

This chain links TRBV9 with TRBJ2-3, with a weak D call TRBD2 (5 bases). V dropped 0 bases and J dropped 5 bases, with 10 bases sitting between them. Germline V gene data show CDR1 as SGDLS and CDR2 as YYNGEE. CDR3 length: 14 residues. CDR3 loop: CASSVAPGKDTQYF. The CDR3 DNA follows: TGTGCCAGCAGCGTAGCCCCCGGGAAAGATACGCAGTATTTT.

This clone was counted only a few times. This chain connects TRBV5-1 to TRBJ1-4; D remains unclear. Looked up from germline, CDR1 is SGHRS and CDR2 is YFSETQ. Deletions cut 5 bases from V and 8 bases from J, with 13 bases between. The length of the CDR3 is 13 residues. The CDR3 region is CASSVGSGEKLFF. CDR3 sequence (DNA): TGCGCCAGCAGTGTGGGGAGCGGGGAAAAACTGTTTTTT.

The J gene is TRBJ1-2, the V gene TRBV2; D is undetermined. V lost 2 bases and J 3 bases, leaving 10 bases between the germline ends. CDR1 SNHLY and CDR2 FYNNEI come from the germline V gene. The CDR3 is 14 residues long. The CDR3 loop is CASSESGVDYGYTF. CDR3 in DNA: TGTGCCAGCAGTGAAAGCGGGGTGGACTATGGCTACACCTTC.

The chain carries TRBV27 and TRBJ1-2; TRBD1 might be the D (6 bases). The CDR3 contains 15 residues. With 3 bases removed from V and 2 bases from J, the gap between germline ends came to 13 bases. CDR1 MNHEY and CDR2 SMNVEV come from the germline V gene (reference sequence). CDR3 residues: CASSFLGGANYGYTF. The CDR3 DNA reads TGTGCCAGCAGTTTCCTTGGGGGCGCAAACTATGGCTACACCTTC.

This clone appeared once. The gene calls are TRBV28 and TRBJ1-5; perhaps TRBD1 as D (6 bases). The CDR3 is 14 amino acids. The germline V and J ends were trimmed by 7 bases and 7 bases, with 17 bases remaining between them. Germline V gene data show CDR1 as MDHEN and CDR2 as SYDVKM. CDR3 region: CASNIEARGQPQHF. In nucleotides, the CDR3 is TGTGCCAGCAACATCGAAGCCAGGGGCCAGCCCCAGCATTTT.

The chain employs TRBV5-1 and TRBJ2-2, with 8 bases identical to TRBD2. Germline values: CDR1 SGHRS, CDR2 YFSETQ. The length of the CDR3 is 20 residues. The V segment lost 1 base and the J segment 3 bases; nucleotides outside the gene matches: 17. Here the CDR3 reads CASSLRGVSGGRTYTGELFF. In nucleotides, the CDR3 is TGCGCCAGCAGCTTGCGTGGGGTCTCTGGCGGGAGGACATACACCGGGGAGCTGTTTTTT.

To note about this clone: Different DNA sequences within this sample yield the same CDR3. This chain uses TRBV27 with TRBJ1-2, with 7 bases fitting TRBD1. The CDR3 contains 14 residues. Germline CDR1 is MNHEY and CDR2 is SMNVEV (reference sequence). V was pared by 8 bases and J by 0 bases, with 6 bases of the junction left unmatched. The CDR3 nucleotides are TGTGCCAGCTCCTACAGGGGAGCTAACTATGGCTACACCTTC. Amino acids: CASSYRGANYGYTF.

This chain uses TRBV9 with TRBJ2-3; 10 bases fit TRBD2. Germline lookup yields CDR1 SGDLS and CDR2 YYNGEE. The CDR3 consists of 17 residues. Trimming at V came to 0 bases and at J to 6 bases, leaving 10 bases not matched to a gene. This CDR3 reads CASSVGGWLAGVDTQYF. For the CDR3, the DNA is TGTGCCAGCAGCGTAGGGGGGTGGCTAGCGGGAGTGGATACGCAGTATTTT.

The gene calls are TRBV5-1 and TRBJ2-1; 13 positions match TRBD2. This CDR3 region has 18 residues. The germline V gene has CDR1 SGHRS and CDR2 YFSETQ. V was clipped by 6 bases and J by 1 base; unmatched bases: 10. Written as DNA, the CDR3 is TGCGCCAGCACCGGACTAGCGGGAGTCTTTGGGTCCTACAATGAGCAGTTCTTC. Translating it yields CASTGLAGVFGSYNEQFF. The full variable domain, with the rest looked up from reference TRBV5-1 and TRBJ2-1, is KAGVTQTPRYLIKTRGQQVTLSCSPISGHRSVSWYQQTPGQGLQFLFEYFSETQRNKGNFPGRFSGRQFSNSRSEMNVSTLELGDSALYLCASTGLAGVFGSYNEQFFGPGTRLTVL.

The chain links TRBV2 to TRBJ2-2; D possibly corresponds to TRBD2 (6 bases). The CDR3 contains 14 residues. Trimming pared 6 bases from V and 7 bases from J, leaving 15 bases between. Germline V gene lookup returns CDR1 SNHLY and CDR2 FYNNEI. The CDR3 region has the DNA TGTGCCAGCAGGCGACGGGAGCTGGACGGGGAGCTGTTTTTT. Protein product: CASRRRELDGELFF.

The genes are TRBV28 and TRBJ1-1; tentative D call: TRBD1 (6 bases). Trimming shortened V by 7 bases and J by 8 bases, and 17 bases separated the two germline ends. In germline, CDR1 is MDHEN, CDR2 SYDVKM. CDR3 length: 13 amino acids. The CDR3 coding sequence is TGTGCCAGCACCCGGGGGGGGACACGAGAAGCTTTCTTT. Amino acid sequence: CASTRGGTREAFF.

V is TRBV7-2 and J is TRBJ2-1, with unresolved D. V lost 4 bases to trimming and J lost 0 bases, with 7 bases between them. The germline CDR1 and CDR2 sequences are SGHTA and FQGNSA. CDR3 length: 14 amino acids. The CDR3 loop is CASSSSSSYNEQFF. CDR3 coding DNA: TGTGCCAGCAGCTCCAGCAGCTCCTACAATGAGCAGTTCTTC.

This clone occurred a few times. DNA for the CDR3: TGTGCCAGCAGCGCGGCAAGACTTCAAACCGGGGAGCTGTTTTTT. The encoded protein is CASSAARLQTGELFF. This chain connects TRBV7-9 to TRBJ2-2; D is uncertain. The CDR3 contains 15 residues. Germline CDR1 is SEHNR and CDR2 is FQNEAQ (reference sequence). The V end was cut by 5 bases, the J end by 5 bases, with 15 bases between.

The count of this clone is one. The chain joins TRBV5-6 to TRBJ2-5; D unresolved. The CDR3 runs 13 residues. Per the germline V gene, CDR1 is SGHDT and CDR2 is YYEEEE. V was clipped by 0 bases and J by 5 bases, with 8 bases between them. The CDR3 here is CASSLGSTETQYF. The CDR3, as DNA: TGTGCCAGCAGCTTGGGTAGCACCGAGACCCAGTACTTC.

Comment on this clone: This sample includes further DNA sequences coding for the same CDR3. The V call is TRBV28, the J call TRBJ2-7, with 7 bases aligning to TRBD1. The CDR3 runs to 13 residues. The V gene end was trimmed by 6 bases and the J gene end by 0 bases; junction bases not matched to a gene: 2. The germline gives CDR1 MDHEN, CDR2 SYDVKM. The chain's CDR3 is CASRDRSSYEQYF. The DNA for the CDR3 is TGTGCCAGCAGGGACAGGTCCTCCTACGAGCAGTACTTC.

In the case of this clone: The same CDR3 is also encoded by other DNA sequences in this sample. This chain uses TRBV28 with TRBJ1-3; TRBD1 might be the D (5 bases). The V gene's germline CDR1 is MDHEN and CDR2 SYDVKM. The CDR3 has 15 residues. The V end was cut by 3 bases, the J end by 0 bases, with 9 bases between. The CDR3 bases are TGTGCCAGCAGTTTCGGGGGGAGCTCTGGAAACACCATATATTTT. Translated, it gives CASSFGGSSGNTIYF.